The 32 T cell receptor beta chains given below trace back to one sample, sequenced in a study of blood T cell repertoires in COVID-19. The repertoire was sequenced with immunoSEQ multiplex PCR; TCRdb's copy has only in-frame clones and lacks some. The sample has about 60,000 clones; over 75% are singletons. Sequencing was carried out using peripheral blood. These receptors came from a human donor with active COVID-19. The donor label of this sample is uncertain.

This chain joins TRBV28 and TRBJ1-4, with a weak D call TRBD1 (6 bases). Trimming removed 4 bases from V and 8 bases from J, with 14 bases in between. The germline gives CDR1 MDHEN, CDR2 SYDVKM. The CDR3 extends over 14 amino acids. CDR3 protein: CASSWDIRGEKLFF. The DNA for the CDR3 is TGTGCCAGCAGTTGGGACATTCGGGGAGAAAAACTGTTTTTT.

The chain recombines TRBV13 with TRBJ2-7; D is perhaps TRBD1 (7 bases). Germline loops: CDR1 PRHDT, CDR2 FYEKMQ (reference sequence). The CDR3 has 14 amino acids. Trimming left V 4 bases short and J 2 bases short, with 12 bases between. The CDR3 here is CASSSRGTAYEQYV. CDR3 sequence (DNA): TGTGCCAGCAGCTCCCGGGGGACAGCCTACGAGCAGTACGTC.

V and J are TRBV27 and TRBJ1-1, with D unclear. V lost 1 base and J lost 7, with 13 bases in between. CDR1 and CDR2 (germline): MNHEY, SMNVEV (reference sequence). The CDR3 has 14 amino acids. This CDR3 is CASSLFGRAREAFF. For the CDR3, the DNA is TGTGCCAGCAGTTTATTCGGGAGGGCCCGTGAAGCTTTCTTT.

This rearrangement joins TRBV10-3 to TRBJ1-1; the D is unclear. The length of the CDR3 is 14 residues. In germline, CDR1 is ENHRY, CDR2 SYGVKD. Between the trimmed V and J ends, which lost 0 bases and 3 bases, there was a span of 8 bases. CDR3 residues: CAISESNIDTEAFF. In DNA, the CDR3 is TGTGCCATCAGTGAGTCGAATATAGACACTGAAGCTTTCTTT.

This clone occurred once. The genes are TRBV13 and TRBJ2-7, with a weak D call TRBD2 (6 bases). Germline V gives CDR1 PRHDT, CDR2 FYEKMQ (reference sequence). This CDR3 has 15 amino acids. V was pared by 4 bases and J by 6 bases, with 19 bases between. CDR3 sequence (DNA): TGTGCCAGCAGCTCCGACGGCGGGGAGATGGGCGAGCAGTACGTC. Translating it yields CASSSDGGEMGEQYV.

This sequence joins TRBV10-2 and TRBJ2-7, with 7 bases fitting TRBD1. The CDR3 contains 14 residues. Germline V gene sequence: CDR1 WSHSY, CDR2 SAAADI. V shed 2 bases and J 2 bases; nucleotides not matched to a gene: 3. The CDR3 nucleotides are TGCGCCAGCAGTGAGACAGGGGTGGCCTACGAGCAGTACTTC. It specifies CASSETGVAYEQYF.

The count of this clone is one. The chain links TRBV28 to TRBJ1-5, with D perhaps TRBD1 (6 bases). This CDR3 is 15 amino acids long. The V and J ends lost 3 bases and 4 bases respectively, with 13 bases between them. The germline V gene has CDR1 MDHEN and CDR2 SYDVKM. CDR3 DNA sequence: TGTGCCAGCAGTTTCGCAGGGGAAATGAATCAGCCCCAGCATTTT. Its protein is CASSFAGEMNQPQHF. The entire variable domain, with the rest obtained from reference TRBV28 and TRBJ1-5, is as follows: DVKVTQSSRYLVKRTGEKVFLECVQDMDHENMFWYRQDPGLGLRLIYFSYDVKMKEKGDIPEGYSVSREKKERFSLILESASTNQTSMYLCASSFAGEMNQPQHFGDGTRLSIL.

This sequence joins TRBV19 and TRBJ1-2, with 7 bases identical to TRBD1. The CDR3 is 14 amino acids. The V gene's germline CDR1 is LNHDA and CDR2 SQIVND (reference sequence). The V segment lost 7 bases and the J segment 3 bases; nucleotides outside the gene matches: 8. CDR3: CASTWPGGHYGYTF. CDR3 sequence (DNA): TGTGCCAGTACGTGGCCAGGGGGGCACTATGGCTACACCTTC.

The genes are TRBV6-4 and TRBJ1-1; 9 bases are shared with TRBD1. Germline CDR1 is MRHNA and CDR2 is SNTAGT. Losses at the gene ends were 3 bases for V and 5 bases for J; bases not matched to a gene: 7. The CDR3 has 15 residues. CDR3 sequence (DNA): TGTGCCAGCAGTGAATCGGGACAGGGTTCAACTGAAGCTTTCTTT. Translating gives CASSESGQGSTEAFF.

The V call is TRBV11-1, the J call TRBJ1-2; 7 nucleotides agree with TRBD1. The CDR3 is made up of 13 amino acids. The germline V gene encodes CDR1 SGHAT and CDR2 FQDESV (reference sequence). After removal of 1 base from V and 8 bases from J, the junction contained 4 bases not matched to a gene. The CDR3 nucleotides read TGTGCCAGCAGCTTAGTCCAGGGACAGGGCTACACCTTC. Encoded protein: CASSLVQGQGYTF.

The chain combines TRBV18 with TRBJ1-2; unclear D gene. Germline-derived CDR1 and CDR2 are KGHSH and LQKENI. The length of the CDR3 is 14 residues. V lost 3 bases and J 4 bases, leaving 12 bases between the germline ends. The CDR3 DNA reads as TGTGCCAGCTCACCTGTGGAGCTTGGCTATGGCTACACCTTC. Translated: CASSPVELGYGYTF.

The chain uses TRBV18 and TRBJ2-7; unclear D gene. Trimming took 8 bases from V and 1 from J, leaving 15 bases between them. The CDR3 spans 14 residues. Germline V gene lookup returns CDR1 KGHSH and CDR2 LQKENI. The CDR3 sequence is CASAPRRESYEQYF. DNA of the CDR3: TGTGCCAGCGCGCCCCGTCGAGAGTCCTACGAGCAGTACTTC. The full variable domain, its missing parts supplied by reference TRBV18 and TRBJ2-7, is NAGVMQNPRHLVRRRGQEARLRCSPMKGHSHVYWYRQLPEEGLKFMVYLQKENIIDESGMPKERFSAEFPKEGPSILRIQQVVRGDSAAYFCASAPRRESYEQYFGPGTRLTVT.

V gene TRBV14 combines with J gene TRBJ2-3; perhaps TRBD1 as D (6 bases). Germline CDR1 and CDR2: SGHDN and FVKESK. V shed 4 bases and J shed 0 bases, with 20 bases lying between them. The CDR3 contains 18 residues. In nucleotides, the CDR3 is TGTGCCAGCAGCCCTAGGACAGTTACCGTGACTAGCACAGATACGCAGTATTTT. This translates into CASSPRTVTVTSTDTQYF. The full variable domain, with the rest looked up from reference TRBV14 and TRBJ2-3, is EAGVTQFPSHSVIEKGQTVTLRCDPISGHDNLYWYRRVMGKEIKFLLHFVKESKQDESGMPNNRFLAERTGGTYSTLKVQPAELEDSGVYFCASSPRTVTVTSTDTQYFGPGTRLTVL.

The genes are TRBV4-1 and TRBJ1-1; D gene ambiguous. Germline lookup yields CDR1 MGHRA and CDR2 YSYEKL. The length of the CDR3 is 12 residues. V was cut by 0 bases and J by 10 bases, with 9 bases left in between. This CDR3 reads CASSQDTRGAFF. As DNA, the CDR3 is TGCGCCAGCAGCCAAGACACGCGGGGAGCTTTCTTT.

DNA of the CDR3: TGTGCCACCAGCAGAGGGGCTTGGACAGGGGCAGGACAGCCCCAGCATTTT. Its translation: CATSRGAWTGAGQPQHF. This sequence joins TRBV15 and TRBJ1-5; 9 positions agree with TRBD1. After removal of 1 base from V and 7 bases from J, the junction contained 11 bases not matched to a gene. CDR1 is LNHNV and CDR2 is YYDKDF in the germline V gene (reference sequence). The CDR3 is 17 residues long.

The chain employs TRBV9 and TRBJ2-1; the match to TRBD2 covers 10 bases. The CDR3 totals 15 residues. Germline V gives CDR1 SGDLS, CDR2 YYNGEE. The trim removed 2 bases at V and 3 bases at J, leaving 2 bases unmatched. The CDR3 reads CASSVEREGYNEQFF. CDR3 in DNA: TGTGCCAGCAGCGTTGAGCGGGAGGGCTACAATGAGCAGTTCTTC.

The chain couples TRBV5-1 to TRBJ2-7; maybe TRBD2 (6 bases). V lost 7 bases and J lost 0, with 17 bases in between. This CDR3 spans 15 amino acids. Germline lookup yields CDR1 SGHRS and CDR2 YFSETQ. The CDR3 DNA reads TGCGCCAGCCGCGGCCCCCTGGACTACTCCTACGAGCAGTACTTC. It codes for CASRGPLDYSYEQYF.

This clone has a count of ten or more. This chain links TRBV27 with TRBJ1-5; D call uncertain. The CDR3 is made up of 15 amino acids. Germline-derived CDR1 and CDR2 are MNHEY and SMNVEV (reference sequence). V was shortened by 5 bases and J by 0 bases, with 11 bases between the two germline ends. The CDR3 is CASSPLRASNQPQHF. The CDR3 nucleotides read TGTGCCAGCAGTCCGCTTAGAGCTAGCAATCAGCCCCAGCATTTT.

The chain combines TRBV7-3 with TRBJ2-1; 15 bases align to TRBD2. The length of the CDR3 is 16 residues. With V trimmed by 3 bases and J by 10 bases, 7 bases remained unmatched. The germline V gene encodes CDR1 SGHTA and CDR2 FQGTGA. The CDR3 spells CASSLAGLAGGEEQFF. As DNA, the CDR3 is TGTGCCAGCAGCTTGGCGGGACTAGCGGGGGGCGAGGAGCAGTTCTTC.

The chain joins TRBV29-1 to TRBJ1-1; perhaps TRBD1 as D (6 bases). The CDR3 extends over 14 amino acids. V was trimmed by 3 bases and J by 8 bases, leaving 19 bases between them. Germline V gene sequence: CDR1 SQVTM, CDR2 ANQGSEA. This chain's CDR3 is CSVENRDLGAEAFF. CDR3 coding DNA: TGCAGCGTTGAGAACAGGGACCTTGGGGCCGAAGCTTTCTTT.

The V gene is TRBV7-2, the J gene TRBJ1-5; D not resolved. CDR1 and CDR2 from the germline V gene are SGHTA and FQGNSA. The V end lost 5 bases, the J end lost 2 bases, and 10 bases lay between the germline ends. The CDR3 spans 14 residues. CDR3 loop: CASSLPLGNQPQHF. The CDR3 nucleotides are TGTGCCAGCAGCCTACCACTCGGCAATCAGCCCCAGCATTTT.

The rearrangement uses TRBV2 and TRBJ2-7; 8 bases map to TRBD1. Trimming cost V 0 bases and J 4 bases; bases outside gene matches: 5. This CDR3 region has 15 residues. The germline V gene encodes CDR1 SNHLY and CDR2 FYNNEI. The CDR3 sequence is CASSEAQGVRYEQYV. In DNA, the CDR3 is TGTGCCAGCAGTGAAGCACAGGGGGTAAGGTACGAGCAGTACGTC.

V and J are TRBV4-3 and TRBJ1-4; perhaps TRBD1 as D (6 bases). The CDR3 sequence is 14 residues long. Looked up from germline, CDR1 is LGHNA and CDR2 is YSLEER. The germline V and J ends were trimmed by 1 base and 6 bases, with 9 bases remaining between them. CDR3 DNA sequence: TGCGCCAGCAGCCAAGGACAGGAGTATGAAAAACTGTTTTTT. Translated: CASSQGQEYEKLFF.

This chain connects TRBV5-1 to TRBJ2-7, with 7 bases lining up with TRBD1. Germline V gene data show CDR1 as SGHRS and CDR2 as YFSETQ. The CDR3 covers 12 residues. Trimming took 5 bases from V and 2 from J; bases not matched to a gene: 1. CDR3 sequence (DNA): TGCGCCAGCAGGGGACAGACCTACGAGCAGTACGTC. This codes for CASRGQTYEQYV.

The rearrangement joins TRBV5-1 to TRBJ2-7; D perhaps matches TRBD1 (5 bases). This CDR3 has 14 residues. Trimming cost V 1 base and J 1 base, with 9 bases left between them. Per the germline V gene, CDR1 is SGHRS and CDR2 is YFSETQ. The CDR3 bases are TGCGCCAGCAGCTTGAGGCAGGGTTCCTACGAGCAGTACGTC. This sequence encodes CASSLRQGSYEQYV.

The chain employs TRBV4-3 and TRBJ2-2; 7 positions agree with TRBD2. The CDR3 consists of 18 residues. The V gene's germline CDR1 is LGHNA and CDR2 YSLEER. V was clipped by 0 bases and J by 1 base; unmatched bases: 8. The DNA of the CDR3 is TGCGCCAGCAGCCAAGATCGGGCCAGGGAGGGGAACACCGGGGAGCTGTTTTTT. As protein: CASSQDRAREGNTGELFF.

The rearrangement links TRBV7-2 to TRBJ2-7, with 7 bases lining up with TRBD1. This CDR3 contains 11 residues. Germline V gene lookup returns CDR1 SGHTA and CDR2 FQGNSA. V was pared by 6 bases and J by 6 bases, with 2 bases of the junction left unmatched. This chain's CDR3 is CASSRGLEQYV. In DNA form, the CDR3 reads TGTGCCAGCAGTAGGGGGCTCGAGCAGTACGTC.

The V call is TRBV6-6, the J call TRBJ1-4, with unresolved D. This CDR3 is built from 11 residues. CDR1 and CDR2 (germline): MNHNY, SVGAGI (reference sequence). Trimming took off 2 bases at V and 7 bases at J, with 2 bases between the two ends. DNA for the CDR3: TGTGCCAGCAGTTACCGTGAAAAACTGTTTTTT. Its translation is CASSYREKLFF.

This chain uses TRBV28 with TRBJ2-7; 16 bases match TRBD2. V was clipped by 7 bases and J by 7 bases; unmatched bases: 4. Germline assignment: CDR1 MDHEN and CDR2 SYDVKM. This CDR3 has 14 residues. In DNA, the CDR3 is TGTGCCAGCACAGGGGGACTAGCGGGAGGGGAGCAGTACTTC. Its translation: CASTGGLAGGEQYF.

V is TRBV6-1 and J is TRBJ2-7; possibly TRBD2 for D (6 bases). Germline V gene data show CDR1 as MNHNS and CDR2 as SASEGT. Trimming shortened V by 2 bases and J by 7 bases, and 15 bases separated the two germline ends. CDR3 length: 14 amino acids. The CDR3 spells CASSELGAGIEQYF. Here the CDR3 DNA reads TGTGCCAGCAGTGAACTAGGGGCGGGGATAGAGCAGTACTTC.

The V and J genes are TRBV3-1 (or the pseudogene TRBV3-2) and TRBJ1-1; D gene ambiguous. Trimming left V 2 bases short and J 0 bases short, with 4 bases between. The CDR3 extends over 13 amino acids. Per germline, CDR1 LGHDT and CDR2 YNNKEL (reference sequence). The CDR3 DNA follows: TGTGCCAGCAGCCAATACATGAACACTGAAGCTTTCTTT. It encodes CASSQYMNTEAFF.

The CDR3 region has the DNA TGTGCCAGCTCCCACGAGGACAGGGTACGATATGGTGGAGATACGCAGTATTTT. Its protein product is CASSHEDRVRYGGDTQYF. The chain has TRBV18 and TRBJ2-3; 8 bases match TRBD1. Germline V lookup: CDR1 KGHSH, CDR2 LQKENI. The CDR3 is 18 residues long. V lost 6 bases and J lost 5; bases outside the gene matches: 19. The full variable domain, completed using reference TRBV18 and TRBJ2-3, is NAGVMQNPRHLVRRRGQEARLRCSPMKGHSHVYWYRQLPEEGLKFMVYLQKENIIDESGMPKERFSAEFPKEGPSILRIQQVVRGDSAAYFCASSHEDRVRYGGDTQYFGPGTRLTVL.